The T cell receptor (beta chain) described here comes from a study of blood T cell repertoires in COVID-19. Overall study context: There were acute and convalescent COVID-19 samples, and they came from the United States, Italy and Spain. T cells, B-cell-depleted T cells, or PBMCs provided the cDNA or gDNA that served as material.

The CDR3 length is 13 residues. V shed 5 bases, J shed 7 bases, and the junction held 8 bases outside the gene matches. Germline-derived CDR1 and CDR2 are SGDLS and YYNGEE. In the original analysis: By means of reference gene primer amplification, nucleated cell counts were estimated. Sequenced by immunoSEQ multiplex PCR; TCRdb stores in-frame clones only, minus some. The V and J calls and clone size come from that table; D and trimming were worked out from the DNA. In the table there are 88,000 or so clones, 70% to 80% of which are singletons. The TCR was taken from a human donor in a cohort sampled during active COVID-19. V usage is TRBV9 and J usage is TRBJ2-7; 8 bases match TRBD2. The sample comprised peripheral blood. CDR3 region: CASRSGLAGEQYF. The CDR3 bases are TGTGCCAGCAGATCAGGACTAGCAGGGGAGCAGTACTTC.